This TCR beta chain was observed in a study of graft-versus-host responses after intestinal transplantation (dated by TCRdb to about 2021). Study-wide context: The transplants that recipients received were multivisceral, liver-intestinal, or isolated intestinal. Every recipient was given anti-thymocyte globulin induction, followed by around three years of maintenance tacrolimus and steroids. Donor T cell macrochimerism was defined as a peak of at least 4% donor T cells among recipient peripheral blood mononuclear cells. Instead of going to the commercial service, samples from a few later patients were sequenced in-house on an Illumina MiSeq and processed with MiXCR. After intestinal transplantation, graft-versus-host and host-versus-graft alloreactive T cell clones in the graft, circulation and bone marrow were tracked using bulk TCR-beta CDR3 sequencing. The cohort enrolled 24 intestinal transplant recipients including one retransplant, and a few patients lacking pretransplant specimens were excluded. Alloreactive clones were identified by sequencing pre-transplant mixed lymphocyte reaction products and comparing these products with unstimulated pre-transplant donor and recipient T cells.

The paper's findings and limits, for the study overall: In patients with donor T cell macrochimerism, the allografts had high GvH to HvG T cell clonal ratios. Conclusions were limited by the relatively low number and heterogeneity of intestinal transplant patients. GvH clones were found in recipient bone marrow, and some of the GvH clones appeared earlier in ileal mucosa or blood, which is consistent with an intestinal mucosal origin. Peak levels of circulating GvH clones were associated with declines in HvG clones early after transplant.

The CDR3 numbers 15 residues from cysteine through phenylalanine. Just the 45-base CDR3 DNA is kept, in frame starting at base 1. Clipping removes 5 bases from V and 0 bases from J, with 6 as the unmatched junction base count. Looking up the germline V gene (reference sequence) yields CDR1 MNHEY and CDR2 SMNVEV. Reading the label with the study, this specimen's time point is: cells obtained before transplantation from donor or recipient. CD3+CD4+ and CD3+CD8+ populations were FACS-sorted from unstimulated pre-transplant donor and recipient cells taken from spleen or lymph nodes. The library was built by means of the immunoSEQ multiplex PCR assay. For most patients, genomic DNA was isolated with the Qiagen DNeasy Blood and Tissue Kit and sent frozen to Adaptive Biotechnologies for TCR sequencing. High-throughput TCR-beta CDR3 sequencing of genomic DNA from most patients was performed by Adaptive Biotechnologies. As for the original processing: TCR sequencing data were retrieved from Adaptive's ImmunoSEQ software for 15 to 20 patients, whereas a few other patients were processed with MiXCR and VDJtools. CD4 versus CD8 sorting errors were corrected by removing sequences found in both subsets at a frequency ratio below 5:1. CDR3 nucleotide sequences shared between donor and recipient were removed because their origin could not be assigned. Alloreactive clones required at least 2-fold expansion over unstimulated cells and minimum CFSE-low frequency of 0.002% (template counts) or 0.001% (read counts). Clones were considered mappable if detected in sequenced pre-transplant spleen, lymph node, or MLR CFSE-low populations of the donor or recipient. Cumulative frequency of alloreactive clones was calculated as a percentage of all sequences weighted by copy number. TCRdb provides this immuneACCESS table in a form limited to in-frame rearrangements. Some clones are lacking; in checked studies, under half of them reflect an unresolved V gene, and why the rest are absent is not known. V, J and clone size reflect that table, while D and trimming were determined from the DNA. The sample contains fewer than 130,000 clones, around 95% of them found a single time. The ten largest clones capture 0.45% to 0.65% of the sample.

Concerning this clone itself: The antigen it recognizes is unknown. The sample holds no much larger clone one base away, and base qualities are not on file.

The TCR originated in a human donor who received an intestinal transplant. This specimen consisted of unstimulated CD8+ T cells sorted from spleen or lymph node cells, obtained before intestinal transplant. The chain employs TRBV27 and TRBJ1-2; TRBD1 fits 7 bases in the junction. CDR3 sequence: CASSVEGASNYGYTF. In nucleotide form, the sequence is TGTGCCAGCAGTGTTGAGGGGGCTTCTAACTATGGCTACACCTTC.